The rows below give T cell receptor beta chains drawn from one sample of a study of STAT5B mutations in CD4+ large granular lymphocyte leukemia. Assay used: immunoSEQ multiplex PCR; TCRdb lists only in-frame clones, some missing. The table includes around 31,000 clones, roughly 72% detected once. The sequenced sample consisted of CD4+ T cells from blood buffy coats. The receptors derive from a human donor in good health. CDR3s include the opening cysteine and the closing phenylalanine or tryptophan. The order of the fields is V gene, D gene, J gene, CDR3 length, clone size, CDR3 protein, CDR3 DNA. A D gene is named only where the DNA matches it firmly. Where a row states a size, it is once, few, many or the class of an expanded clone; other rows omit it.

>TRBV11-2|.|TRBJ1-6|12|few
CASSLDVSPLHF
TGTGCCAGCAGCTTAGATGTTTCACCCCTCCACTTT
>TRBV7-6|TRBD1|TRBJ1-4|17|.
CASSLRTGGDIPEKLFF
TGTGCCAGCAGCTTACGTACAGGGGGAGATATCCCTGAAAAACTGTTTTTT
>TRBV4-3|TRBD1|TRBJ1-2|15|once
CASSQGAAGGRSYTF
TGCGCCAGCAGCCAAGGGGCGGCAGGGGGAAGGAGCTACACCTTC
>TRBV11-2|TRBD1|TRBJ1-1|15|few
CASALRTGVGTEAFF
TGTGCCAGCGCGCTTAGAACAGGGGTGGGCACTGAAGCTTTCTTT
>TRBV30|.|TRBJ1-6|14|once
CAWRPRAGNSPLHF
TGTGCCTGGAGGCCCAGGGCGGGTAATTCACCCCTCCACTTT
>TRBV7-2|.|TRBJ2-3|11|.
CASSLAATQYF
TGTGCCAGCAGCTTAGCGGCTACGCAGTATTTT
>TRBV7-3|.|TRBJ2-6|14|.
CASSLKVGANVLTF
TGTGCCAGCAGCTTAAAGGTTGGGGCCAACGTCCTGACTTTC
>TRBV7-2|.|TRBJ1-2|14|.
CASSAWGWDYGYTF
TGTGCCAGCAGCGCCTGGGGGTGGGACTATGGCTACACCTTC
>TRBV5-5|.|TRBJ2-7|16|.
CASSLAVATTLTEQYF
TGTGCCAGCAGCTTGGCCGTGGCCACCACCCTCACCGAGCAGTACTTC
>TRBV7-2|TRBD1|TRBJ2-5|14|.
CASSLQTGPETQYF
TGTGCCAGCAGCCTCCAGACAGGGCCAGAGACCCAGTACTTC
>TRBV25-1|.|TRBJ2-1|12|once
CATRATRGEQFF
TGTGCCACCCGAGCCACGAGGGGTGAGCAGTTCTTC
>TRBV10-1|TRBD2|TRBJ2-1|15|once
CASSDILAGDNEQFF
TGCGCCAGCAGTGACATACTAGCGGGGGACAATGAGCAGTTCTTC
>TRBV11-1|.|TRBJ2-7|12|.
CASSLNRNEQYF
TGTGCCAGCAGCTTAAACAGGAACGAGCAGTACTTC
>TRBV7-2|.|TRBJ1-2|15|.
CASSPRLPGPDGYTF
TGTGCCAGCAGCCCTCGATTGCCAGGGCCGGATGGCTACACCTTC
>TRBV5-4|TRBD1|TRBJ1-3|16|.
CASSLGTGSSGNTIYF
TGTGCCAGCAGCTTGGGGACAGGGAGCTCTGGAAACACCATATATTTT
>TRBV6-5|.|TRBJ1-2|14|.
CASSYSPGNYGYTF
TGTGCCAGCAGTTACTCGCCTGGGAACTATGGCTACACCTTC
>TRBV7-9|.|TRBJ2-1|14|.
CASSARAVGNEQFF
TGTGCCAGCAGCGCACGTGCGGTGGGCAATGAGCAGTTCTTC
>TRBV19|TRBD1|TRBJ1-5|16|.
CASRTGQGGGNQPQHF
TGTGCCAGTAGAACGGGACAGGGGGGAGGCAATCAGCCCCAGCATTTT
>TRBV6-6|.|TRBJ2-1|15|.
CASSLGQLGYNEQFF
TGTGCCAGCAGCCTAGGACAGTTAGGCTACAATGAGCAGTTCTTC
>TRBV7-2|TRBD1|TRBJ1-5|17|.
CASSLALTGGLGQPQHF
TGTGCCAGCAGCTTAGCGTTGACAGGGGGCCTCGGTCAGCCCCAGCATTTT
>TRBV9|.|TRBJ1-1|14|few
CASSLRGDNTEAFF
TGTGCCAGCAGCCTTCGGGGTGACAACACTGAAGCTTTCTTT
>TRBV5-6|.|TRBJ2-7|14|once
CASSLYGLSYEQYF
TGTGCCAGCAGCTTGTACGGCCTTTCCTACGAGCAGTACTTC
>TRBV11-2|.|TRBJ2-2|15|.
CASSLRDTYTGELFF
TGTGCCAGCAGCCTCCGGGACACCTACACCGGGGAGCTGTTTTTT
>TRBV5-1|.|TRBJ1-1|15|.
CASSLLPGSNTEAFF
TGCGCCAGCAGCCTCCTACCCGGGAGTAACACTGAAGCTTTCTTT
>TRBV4-3|.|TRBJ1-2|14|.
CASSQDPGAGGYTF
TGCGCCAGCAGCCAAGATCCAGGGGCGGGTGGCTACACCTTC
>TRBV19|TRBD1|TRBJ1-6|17|few
CASSHLRTGARASPLHF
TGTGCCAGTAGTCACCTAAGGACAGGGGCGCGAGCGTCACCCCTCCACTTT
>TRBV5-1|.|TRBJ2-1|15|few
CASSSRQAPYNEQFF
TGCGCCAGCAGCTCCCGACAGGCCCCCTACAATGAGCAGTTCTTC
>TRBV7-9|TRBD2|TRBJ2-7|15|few
CASSLRAGGSYEQYF
TGTGCCAGCAGCTTAAGGGCGGGGGGCTCCTACGAGCAGTACTTC
>TRBV6-5|.|TRBJ1-3|15|.
CASRLQGSSGNTIYF
TGTGCCAGCAGGCTCCAGGGAAGCTCTGGAAACACCATATATTTT
>TRBV30|.|TRBJ2-3|15|.
CALDGGGPSTDTQYF
TGTGCCCTGGACGGTGGCGGGCCTAGCACAGATACGCAGTATTTT